Shown below are 16 T cell receptor beta chains from a single sample sequenced in a study of blood T cell repertoires in COVID-19 (dated by TCRdb to 2019 to 2021). To prepare the library, the immunoSEQ multiplex PCR assay was applied. Not all clones reach the TCRdb copy of this immuneACCESS table, which keeps in-frame sequences only. Checked studies attribute under half of the gap to unresolved V genes and leave the rest unexplained. Counted in this sample were about 280,000 clones; roughly four fifths of them appeared once. The ten largest make up 8% to 10% of the sample. Sequences were obtained from peripheral blood. These receptor sequences come from a woman between 50 and 59 years old who had recovered from COVID-19.

This clone has more than one count but fewer than ten. The rearrangement links TRBV3-1 (or the pseudogene TRBV3-2) to TRBJ1-2; TRBD1 might be the D (5 bases). V was shortened by 8 bases and J by 1 base, with 11 bases between the two germline ends. Per the germline V gene, CDR1 is LGHDT and CDR2 is YNNKEL (reference sequence). The CDR3 has 13 amino acids. The DNA for the CDR3 is TGTGCCAGCGGAAGGGGCCATAACTATGGCTACACCTTC. Amino acids: CASGRGHNYGYTF.

The chain links TRBV4-2 to TRBJ2-2, with 9 bases identical to TRBD2. Trimming took 0 bases from V and 15 from J; bases not matched to a gene: 11. The CDR3 is made up of 15 amino acids. Germline V gene sequence: CDR1 LGHNA, CDR2 YNFKEQ. DNA for the CDR3: TGTGCCAGCAGCCAAGATCCCAGCGGGGGGTCTCAGGTGTTTTTT. Its translation is CASSQDPSGGSQVFF.

The chain combines TRBV6-2 or TRBV6-3 with TRBJ2-7, with 8 bases matching TRBD2. Looked up from germline, CDR1 is MNHEY and CDR2 is SVGEGT. The CDR3 is 14 residues long. V gave up 2 bases and J gave up 6 bases; unmatched junction bases: 6. CDR3 DNA sequence: TGTGCCAGCAGTTACCCCCGGGAGGGCCGCGAGCAGTACTTC. It is translated as CASSYPREGREQYF.

This clone occurred a few times. The chain carries TRBV14 and TRBJ2-1; 7 bases are a match to TRBD2. The V gene end was trimmed by 0 bases and the J gene end by 9 bases; junction bases not matched to a gene: 8. The CDR3 consists of 15 residues. Germline lookup yields CDR1 SGHDN and CDR2 FVKESK. The CDR3, as DNA: TGTGCCAGCAGCCAAGAGGGACTACTAGCAATTGAGCAGTTCTTC. Translated: CASSQEGLLAIEQFF.

The gene calls are TRBV6-1 and TRBJ1-4; D call uncertain. The CDR3 loop spans 16 amino acids. Germline V gene lookup returns CDR1 MNHNS and CDR2 SASEGT. V lost 3 bases and J 8 bases, leaving 19 bases between the germline ends. This CDR3 reads CASSDQLGGVGEKLFF. CDR3 coding DNA: TGTGCCAGCAGTGATCAATTAGGAGGTGTTGGCGAAAAACTGTTTTTT.

V usage is TRBV28 and J usage is TRBJ1-1; D is unclear. The length of the CDR3 is 14 residues. V was cut by 6 bases and J by 1 base, with 12 bases left in between. Per germline, CDR1 MDHEN and CDR2 SYDVKM. CDR3 in amino acids: CASRLLIGNTEAFF. DNA of the CDR3: TGTGCCAGCAGACTCCTGATTGGGAACACTGAAGCTTTCTTT.

The CDR3 is CASSLGGQAFSGANVLTF. The CDR3 coding sequence is TGTGCCAGCAGCCTAGGCGGACAGGCCTTCTCTGGGGCCAACGTCCTGACTTTC. This chain connects TRBV9 to TRBJ2-6, with 7 bases fitting TRBD1. This CDR3 spans 18 amino acids. The trim removed 4 bases at V and 0 bases at J, leaving 10 bases unmatched. Germline CDR1 is SGDLS and CDR2 is YYNGEE.

The rearrangement links TRBV2 to TRBJ2-3; 8 bases line up with TRBD1. V gave up 5 bases and J gave up 5 bases; unmatched junction bases: 6. Germline values: CDR1 SNHLY, CDR2 FYNNEI. CDR3 length: 14 amino acids. CDR3 bases: TGTGCCAGCAGTTCTCAGGGGGCGCAAGATACGCAGTATTTT. This codes for CASSSQGAQDTQYF.

This clone has more than one count but fewer than ten. The chain employs TRBV9 and TRBJ1-2; 8 bases align to TRBD1. This CDR3 has 15 amino acids. Germline V gene data show CDR1 as SGDLS and CDR2 as YYNGEE. Unmatched junction bases numbered 8, after V lost 3 bases and J lost 4 bases. The DNA for the CDR3 is TGTGCCAGCAGCGGAACCTCAGGGGGCGGCTATGGCTACACCTTC. Residues: CASSGTSGGGYGYTF.

The V call is TRBV14, the J call TRBJ2-7; D not resolved. Germline loops: CDR1 SGHDN, CDR2 FVKESK. V was cut by 4 bases and J by 7 bases, with 11 bases left in between. The CDR3 spans 12 residues. The CDR3 spells CASSPQDAEQYF. CDR3 DNA: TGTGCCAGCAGCCCTCAGGATGCTGAGCAGTACTTC.

J is TRBJ2-7 and V is TRBV19; TRBD1 matches at 7 bases. Trimming at V came to 7 bases and at J to 4 bases, leaving 13 bases not matched to a gene. The CDR3 has 15 residues. From germline, CDR1 is LNHDA and CDR2 SQIVND (reference sequence). The CDR3 DNA sequence: TGTGCCAGTACCAGACAGGGCGCCCCTGGATACGAGCAGTACTTC. This sequence encodes CASTRQGAPGYEQYF.

This chain uses TRBV18 with TRBJ2-2, with D possibly being TRBD1 (5 bases). The CDR3 length is 16 residues. V was trimmed by 1 base and J by 2 bases, leaving 11 bases between them. The germline gives CDR1 KGHSH, CDR2 LQKENI. CDR3 in amino acids: CASSPRIGDNTGELFF. Written as DNA, the CDR3 is TGTGCCAGCTCACCACGGATAGGGGATAACACCGGGGAGCTGTTTTTT.

The table lists this clone with a count of one. The chain recombines TRBV11-3 with TRBJ2-2, with 7 bases that match TRBD1. Germline CDR1 is SGHNT and CDR2 is YENEEA. J was trimmed by 2 bases and V by 2 bases; bases with no gene match: 11. CDR3 size: 18 residues. DNA of the CDR3: TGTGCCAGCAGCTTAAAAAAGAGAACAGGGGAAAACACCGGGGAGCTGTTTTTT. Its translation: CASSLKKRTGENTGELFF.

The V gene is TRBV2, the J gene TRBJ2-7, with D possibly matching TRBD1 (6 bases). There are 15 residues in the CDR3. CDR1 is SNHLY, CDR2 FYNNEI, per germline. Between the trimmed V and J ends, which lost 3 bases and 0 bases, there was a span of 12 bases. CDR3 nucleotide sequence: TGTGCCAGCAGTGACTTAGGACAGCCCTCCTACGAGCAGTACTTC. Translating gives CASSDLGQPSYEQYF. Full variable domain (missing parts from reference TRBV2 and TRBJ2-7): EPEVTQTPSHQVTQMGQEVILRCVPISNHLYFYWYRQILGQKVEFLVSFYNNEISEKSEIFDDQFSVERPDGSNFTLKIRSTKLEDSAMYFCASSDLGQPSYEQYFGPGTRLTVT.

The V call is TRBV5-1, the J call TRBJ1-1, with D tentatively TRBD1 (6 bases). Germline V lookup: CDR1 SGHRS, CDR2 YFSETQ. This CDR3 is 15 amino acids long. Trimming removed 2 bases from V and 3 bases from J, with 14 bases in between. CDR3 residues: CASSLTGSGYTEAFF. As DNA, the CDR3 is TGCGCCAGCAGCTTAACAGGGTCGGGGTACACTGAAGCTTTCTTT.

The gene calls are TRBV2 and TRBJ2-3; D is undetermined. Trimming pared 6 bases from V and 2 bases from J, leaving 6 bases between. The CDR3 contains 12 residues. Looked up from germline, CDR1 is SNHLY and CDR2 is FYNNEI. The CDR3 DNA reads as TGTGCCAGCAGACAGTTCACAGATACGCAGTATTTT. It yields the protein CASRQFTDTQYF.